A single sample is the source of the 10 T cell receptor beta chains below, sequenced in a study of regulatory T cells in long-lasting Graves disease. To make TCR beta libraries, researchers used iRepertoire HTBI primers and Arm-PCR of CDR3 regions. One entry per CDR3 protein, called by TCRdb with MiXCR from the multiplex PCR reads. Here the sample spans some 220,000 distinct CDR3 sequences, approximately 18% being singletons. Stated time point: newly diagnosed GD, antithyroid drugs for less than 3 months. From RNA extracted from PBMCs, the TCR library was made. The sample was also linked to a second study, of T cells in Graves' hyperthyroidism and ophthalmopathy.

The input for sequencing was peripheral blood mononuclear cells (PBMCs), taken at new diagnosis, from a patient treated with antithyroid drugs. The receptors were sampled from a woman in her 30s with Graves disease.

In its sample, this clonotype was seen many times. The chain recombines TRBV6-5 with TRBJ2-7; D unresolved. Trimming removed 4 bases at V and 2 bases at J, with 15 bases between. Germline CDR1 reads MNHEY; CDR2 reads SVGAGI. CDR3 size: 15 residues. CDR3 in amino acids: CASSFRPESAYEQYF. The CDR3 nucleotides are TGTGCCAGCAGTTTTCGCCCCGAGTCGGCCTACGAGCAGTACTTC.

This clonotype was observed at least ten times. The CDR3 spells CASSLIHQALNPPPTTDTEAFF. The DNA for the CDR3 is TGTGCCAGCAGTTTAATACATCAGGCCCTTAACCCCCCGCCTACGACGGACACTGAAGCTTTCTTT. The gene calls are TRBV28 and TRBJ1-1; no clear D gene. Germline V gene sequence: CDR1 MDHEN, CDR2 SYDVKM. The CDR3 sequence is 22 residues long. V lost 2 bases, J lost 3 bases, and 34 bases lay in between.

This clonotype was seen at least ten times. Written as DNA, the CDR3 is TGTGCCAGCAGCCCAGCAGCAACCTACGAGCAGTACTTC. It encodes CASSPAATYEQYF. The chain employs TRBV11-3 and TRBJ2-7; D call uncertain. This CDR3 comprises 13 residues. The V gene lost 5 bases and the J gene lost 2 bases, with 10 bases spanning the gap. Germline V lookup: CDR1 SGHNT, CDR2 YENEEA.

In nucleotides, the CDR3 is TGTGCCAGCAGCCTACCCACTAGCGGGAGGGCCGGGAATGAGCAGTTCTTC. As protein: CASSLPTSGRAGNEQFF. The chain combines TRBV9 with TRBJ2-1; 13 bases fit TRBD2. J gave up 7 bases and V 4 bases, and 11 bases lay outside the gene matches. The germline CDR1 and CDR2 sequences are SGDLS and YYNGEE. This CDR3 has 17 amino acids.

V usage is TRBV12-3 or TRBV12-4 and J usage is TRBJ2-7, with 8 nucleotides matching TRBD1. The CDR3 has 14 residues. Losses at the gene ends were 8 bases for V and 6 bases for J; bases not matched to a gene: 12. The CDR3 sequence: CASGKSQGAGEQYF. Written as DNA, the CDR3 is TGTGCCAGCGGAAAGTCCCAGGGGGCCGGCGAGCAGTACTTC.

This clonotype appeared many times. This chain links TRBV24-1 with TRBJ1-6; no reliable D call. V shed 3 bases and J shed 4 bases, with 9 bases lying between them. The CDR3 runs to 15 residues. The V gene's germline CDR1 is KGHDR and CDR2 SFDVKD. The CDR3 DNA is TGTGCCACCAGTGATGCTCGGCGGTATAATTCACCCCTCCACTTT. Residues: CATSDARRYNSPLHF.

This clonotype was picked up many times. This rearrangement joins TRBV6-1 to TRBJ2-2, with D unclear. CDR1 and CDR2 (germline): MNHNS, SASEGT. The CDR3 covers 11 residues. Trimming cost V 6 bases and J 6 bases, with 5 bases left between them. As DNA, the CDR3 is TGTGCCAGCAGAGAGGCCGGGGAGCTGTTTTTT. Its protein product is CASREAGELFF.

Many counts were recorded for this clonotype. The chain combines TRBV29-1 with TRBJ2-1, with TRBD2 matching 15 bases. J lost 2 bases, V lost 3 bases, and 8 bases had no gene match. The CDR3 consists of 18 residues. Germline assignment: CDR1 SQVTM and CDR2 ANQGSEA. CDR3 protein: CSVEGLAGGTSTYNEQFF. Here the CDR3 DNA reads TGCAGCGTTGAGGGACTAGCGGGAGGCACCAGCACCTACAATGAGCAGTTCTTC.

Note on this clonotype: A read error may explain this, as a much larger clone is one base away. This sequence joins TRBV7-9 and TRBJ1-1; 9 nucleotides line up with TRBD1. The J segment lost 6 bases and the V segment lost 5 bases, leaving 13 bases of the junction unmatched. Per the germline V gene, CDR1 is SEHNR and CDR2 is FQNEAQ (reference sequence). The CDR3 is 16 amino acids. This CDR3 is CASSPRTGAINAEAFF. Here the CDR3 DNA reads TGTGCCAGCAGCCCCCGGACAGGGGCAATTAACGCTGAAGCTTTCTTT.

Regarding this clonotype: A much larger clone differs from this one at a single base, so this may be a read error. The V and J genes are TRBV3-1 and TRBJ1-2, with TRBD1 as a possible D gene (6 bases). The CDR3 contains 15 residues. Per germline, CDR1 LGHDT and CDR2 YNNKEL (reference sequence). V lost 4 bases and J 5 bases, leaving 17 bases between the germline ends. For the CDR3, the DNA is TGTGCCAGCAGCCGCCACAGGGAAGGAGGATATGGCTACACCTTC. It encodes CASSRHREGGYGYTF.